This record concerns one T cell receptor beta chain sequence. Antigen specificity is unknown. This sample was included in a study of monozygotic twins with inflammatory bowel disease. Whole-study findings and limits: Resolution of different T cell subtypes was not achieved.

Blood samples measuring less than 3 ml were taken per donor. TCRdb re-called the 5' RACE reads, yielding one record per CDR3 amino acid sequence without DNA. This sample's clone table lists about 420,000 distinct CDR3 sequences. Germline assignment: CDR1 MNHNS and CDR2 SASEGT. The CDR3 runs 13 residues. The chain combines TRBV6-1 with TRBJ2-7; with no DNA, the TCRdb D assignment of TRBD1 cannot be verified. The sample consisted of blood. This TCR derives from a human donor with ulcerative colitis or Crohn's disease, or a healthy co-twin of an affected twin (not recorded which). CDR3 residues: CAIREGASYEQYF.